These 3 T cell receptor beta chains originate from one sample sequenced in a study of cytomegalovirus exposure and HLA in healthy donors. With 60 Vbeta and 13 Jbeta primers, the PCR was carried out. Profiling relied on immunoSEQ multiplex PCR, and the TCRdb table lists in-frame clones only, not all of them. This table holds roughly 120,000 clones, less than 80% found once. Sequencing was done on a sample of PBMCs. Every receptor here comes from a woman aged 25 to 39 in good health and CMV-seronegative.

J is TRBJ1-5 and V is TRBV27; the D gene is possibly TRBD1 (6 bases). Germline V lookup: CDR1 MNHEY, CDR2 SMNVEV (reference sequence). The CDR3 sequence is 15 residues long. Trimming took off 0 bases at V and 2 bases at J, with 8 bases between the two ends. The CDR3 loop reads CASSLSPGGNQPQHF. CDR3 nucleotide sequence: TGTGCCAGCAGTTTATCGCCAGGGGGCAATCAGCCCCAGCATTTT.

V is TRBV19 and J is TRBJ2-5; 7 bases line up with TRBD1. The germline V gene has CDR1 LNHDA and CDR2 SQIVND (reference sequence). Trimming cost V 6 bases and J 3 bases; bases outside gene matches: 10. The CDR3 consists of 15 residues. CDR3 loop: CASRDGTADKETQYF. The CDR3 DNA follows: TGTGCCAGTAGGGATGGGACAGCCGACAAAGAGACCCAGTACTTC.

CDR3 DNA: TGTGCCAGTAGTGCGTTAGCGGGAGGAGGATACGAGCAGTACTTC. This codes for CASSALAGGGYEQYF. The chain links TRBV19 to TRBJ2-7; 10 nucleotides line up with TRBD2. Germline CDR1 is LNHDA and CDR2 is SQIVND (reference sequence). CDR3 length: 15 amino acids. The trim removed 5 bases at V and 4 bases at J, leaving 8 bases unmatched.